The rows below give T cell receptor beta chains drawn from one sample of a study of PD-L1 blockade in urothelial cancer. Clones were read by immunoSEQ multiplex PCR, and TCRdb kept only the in-frame ones, dropping some. The data hold about 130,000 clones, with roughly 83% observed a single time. The sample here was PBMCs, taken around atezolizumab (anti-PD-L1) treatment. The receptors come from a man between 50 and 59 years old with urothelial cancer. CDR3s include the opening cysteine and the closing phenylalanine or tryptophan. A D gene is named only where the DNA matches it firmly. The size entry is marked missing in some rows and otherwise reads once, few, many or a size class.

v_call	clone_size	j_call	d_call	cdr3_aa	cdr3_nt
TRBV28	NA	TRBJ1-5	NA	CASRHNSNQPQHF	TGTGCCAGCAGACACAATAGCAATCAGCCCCAGCATTTT
TRBV14	NA	TRBJ1-2	TRBD1	CASSPNRGLDYGYTF	TGTGCCAGCAGCCCCAACAGGGGATTGGACTATGGCTACACCTTC
TRBV28	NA	TRBJ1-4	NA	CASRERGNEKLFF	TGTGCCAGCAGGGAACGGGGTAATGAAAAACTGTTTTTT
TRBV6-6	NA	TRBJ1-1	TRBD1	CASKLPDRGLKAFF	TGTGCCAGCAAACTCCCCGACAGGGGGCTGAAGGCTTTCTTT
TRBV7-9	NA	TRBJ2-7	TRBD1	CASSSTRQGTAYEQYF	TGTGCCAGCAGCTCGACCCGACAGGGAACAGCGTACGAGCAGTACTTC
TRBV7-9	NA	TRBJ2-1	NA	CASRPLLEGIYNEQFF	TGTGCCAGCAGACCCCTTCTGGAGGGGATCTACAATGAGCAGTTCTTC
TRBV28	NA	TRBJ2-5	TRBD1	CASSLLTGSPNKTQYF	TGTGCCAGCAGTTTATTGACAGGGAGCCCGAATAAGACCCAGTACTTC
TRBV5-1	NA	TRBJ2-3	TRBD2	CASSLTSGRADTQYF	TGCGCCAGCAGCTTAACTAGCGGGAGGGCAGATACGCAGTATTTT
TRBV7-8	once	TRBJ2-3	TRBD2	CASSSPPGVSTSGADTQYF	TGTGCCAGCAGTTCCCCTCCGGGGGTATCGACTAGCGGGGCAGATACGCAGTATTTT
TRBV11-2	NA	TRBJ2-1	NA	CASSSHSYNEQFF	TGTGCCAGCAGCTCACACAGTTACAATGAGCAGTTCTTC
TRBV7-9	NA	TRBJ2-1	NA	CASSLQVQGGNEQFF	TGTGCCAGCAGCTTACAAGTACAGGGCGGAAATGAGCAGTTCTTC
TRBV4-1	NA	TRBJ1-6	TRBD1	CASSKQGLNSPLHF	TGCGCCAGCAGCAAACAGGGGCTGAATTCACCCCTCCACTTT
TRBV5-1	NA	TRBJ2-7	TRBD2	CASSLAVSGGEQYF	TGCGCCAGCAGCTTGGCGGTTAGCGGGGGGGAGCAGTACTTC
TRBV27	NA	TRBJ2-7	NA	CASSFRQNTLTYEQYF	TGTGCCAGCAGTTTCAGACAGAACACTCTCACCTACGAGCAGTACTTC
TRBV28	NA	TRBJ2-5	TRBD1	CASSFPGQGYETQYF	TGTGCCAGCAGTTTTCCGGGACAGGGTTATGAGACCCAGTACTTC
TRBV9	NA	TRBJ2-1	NA	CASSVGGESYNEQFF	TGTGCCAGCAGCGTAGGGGGGGAGTCCTACAATGAGCAGTTCTTC
TRBV23-1	once	TRBJ2-7	TRBD1	CARSRGPYEQYF	TGCGCCCGAAGCAGGGGGCCCTACGAGCAGTACTTC
TRBV19	once	TRBJ1-5	TRBD1	CASTSLGRGLWQPQHF	TGTGCCAGTACGTCTTTGGGCAGGGGGCTTTGGCAGCCCCAGCATTTT
TRBV10-3	few	TRBJ2-5	NA	CAISGRSGQETQYF	TGTGCCATCAGTGGCCGTAGCGGTCAAGAGACCCAGTACTTC
TRBV7-8	NA	TRBJ2-2	NA	CASSLMRRTGELFF	TGTGCCAGCAGCTTAATGAGGAGAACCGGGGAGCTGTTTTTT
TRBV7-6	NA	TRBJ2-5	TRBD2	CASSPIPSGLAGGTQYF	TGTGCCAGCAGCCCGATACCTTCGGGACTAGCGGGTGGGACCCAGTACTTC
TRBV18	NA	TRBJ2-1	TRBD1	CASSPRQGAGDEQFF	TGTGCCAGCTCACCAAGGCAGGGGGCTGGGGATGAGCAGTTCTTC
TRBV11-1	NA	TRBJ2-3	NA	CASSPDSLEADTQYF	TGTGCCAGCAGCCCGGACTCCCTGGAGGCAGATACGCAGTATTTT
TRBV18	NA	TRBJ2-2	NA	CASSPAANTGELFF	TGTGCCAGCTCCCCGGCGGCGAACACCGGGGAGCTGTTTTTT
TRBV28	NA	TRBJ2-3	TRBD1	CASSSGQGADTQYF	TGTGCCAGCAGTTCCGGACAGGGCGCAGATACGCAGTATTTT
TRBV5-1	NA	TRBJ2-3	TRBD1	CASSWTGLSTDTQYF	TGCGCCAGCAGCTGGACAGGGCTAAGCACAGATACGCAGTATTTT
TRBV7-7	NA	TRBJ1-1	NA	CASSLSENTEAFF	TGTGCTAGCAGCTTGAGCGAGAACACTGAAGCTTTCTTT
TRBV15	NA	TRBJ2-1	TRBD2	CATSGGLAADSYNEQFF	TGTGCCACCAGCGGTGGACTAGCGGCAGACTCCTACAATGAGCAGTTCTTC
TRBV7-6	NA	TRBJ1-4	NA	CASSLGRASAANEKLFF	TGTGCCAGCAGCTTAGGGAGGGCCTCAGCTGCGAATGAAAAACTGTTTTTT
TRBV30	NA	TRBJ2-2	TRBD1	CAWSVGGTGVGELFF	TGTGCCTGGAGTGTAGGAGGTACAGGGGTCGGGGAGCTGTTTTTT
TRBV10-3	NA	TRBJ2-5	NA	CAINDARGETQYF	TGTGCCATCAACGACGCAAGAGGGGAGACCCAGTACTTC
TRBV18	NA	TRBJ1-1	TRBD1	CASSPGQERTEAFF	TGTGCCAGCTCACCGGGACAGGAAAGAACTGAAGCTTTCTTT
TRBV7-3	NA	TRBJ2-1	NA	CASSLTSLNEQFF	TGTGCCAGCAGCTTAACGTCTCTCAATGAGCAGTTCTTC
TRBV30	once	TRBJ1-2	NA	CAWRNSNYGYTF	TGTGCCTGGAGGAACAGCAATTATGGCTACACCTTC
TRBV28	NA	TRBJ2-7	TRBD2	CASSPGLAGPAYF	TGTGCCAGCAGTCCGGGACTAGCGGGGCCCGCGTACTTC
TRBV6-6	NA	TRBJ2-5	NA	CASSPPGQGQETQYF	TGTGCCAGCAGTCCCCCCGGGCAGGGCCAAGAGACCCAGTACTTC
TRBV6-5	few	TRBJ1-4	NA	CASSYSFGGFNEKLFF	TGTGCCAGCAGTTACTCGTTCGGGGGGTTCAATGAAAAACTGTTTTTT
TRBV5-8	NA	TRBJ1-1	NA	CASTRGFLARTTEAFF	TGTGCCAGCACCAGGGGTTTCTTGGCTCGGACCACTGAAGCTTTCTTT
TRBV7-8	once	TRBJ1-2	NA	CASSLYGGSTNYGYTF	TGTGCCAGCAGCTTATACGGGGGGTCTACCAACTATGGCTACACCTTC
TRBV10-3	NA	TRBJ1-6	TRBD1	CAISAGTGRSPLHF	TGTGCCATCAGTGCGGGGACAGGGAGGTCACCCCTCCACTTT
TRBV7-3	NA	TRBJ2-1	TRBD2	CASSNEGLLFF	TGTGCCAGCAGCAATGAGGGACTACTGTTCTTC
TRBV6-1	NA	TRBJ2-7	NA	CASSGAGFVHEQYF	TGTGCCAGCAGTGGGGCAGGGTTCGTACACGAGCAGTACTTC
TRBV9	NA	TRBJ2-7	TRBD1	CASSAATGTGAYEQYF	TGTGCCAGCAGCGCCGCCACCGGGACAGGGGCCTACGAGCAGTACTTC
TRBV28	NA	TRBJ1-2	NA	CASGSRGHRNGYTF	TGTGCCAGCGGGAGCCGGGGACACAGGAATGGCTACACCTTC
TRBV9	once	TRBJ2-7	NA	CASSLDRTPYEQYF	TGTGCCAGCAGCCTCGACAGGACCCCCTACGAGCAGTACTTC
TRBV7-9	NA	TRBJ2-7	NA	CASSNLGGSYSYEQYF	TGTGCCAGCAGTAATTTAGGGGGAAGTTACTCCTACGAGCAGTACTTC
TRBV27	NA	TRBJ2-2	TRBD1	CASRRDRGSTGELFF	TGTGCCAGCAGGCGAGACAGGGGTAGCACCGGGGAGCTGTTTTTT
TRBV11-2	NA	TRBJ2-1	NA	CASSLDLELLF	TGTGCCAGCAGCTTAGATCTGGAGTTGCTCTTC